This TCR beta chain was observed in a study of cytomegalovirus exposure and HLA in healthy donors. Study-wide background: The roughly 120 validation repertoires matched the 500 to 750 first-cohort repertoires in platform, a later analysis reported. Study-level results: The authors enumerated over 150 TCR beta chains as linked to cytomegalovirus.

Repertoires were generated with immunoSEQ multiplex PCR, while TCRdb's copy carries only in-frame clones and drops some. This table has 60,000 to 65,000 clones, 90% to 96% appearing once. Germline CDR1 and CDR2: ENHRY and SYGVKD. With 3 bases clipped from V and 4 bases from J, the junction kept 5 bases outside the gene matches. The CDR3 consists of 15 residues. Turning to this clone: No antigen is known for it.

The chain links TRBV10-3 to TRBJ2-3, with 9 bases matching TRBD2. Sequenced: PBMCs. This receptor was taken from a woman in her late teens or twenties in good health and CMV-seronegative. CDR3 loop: CAISDLGGRADTQYF. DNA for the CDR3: TGTGCCATCAGTGATTTAGGCGGGAGGGCAGATACGCAGTATTTT.